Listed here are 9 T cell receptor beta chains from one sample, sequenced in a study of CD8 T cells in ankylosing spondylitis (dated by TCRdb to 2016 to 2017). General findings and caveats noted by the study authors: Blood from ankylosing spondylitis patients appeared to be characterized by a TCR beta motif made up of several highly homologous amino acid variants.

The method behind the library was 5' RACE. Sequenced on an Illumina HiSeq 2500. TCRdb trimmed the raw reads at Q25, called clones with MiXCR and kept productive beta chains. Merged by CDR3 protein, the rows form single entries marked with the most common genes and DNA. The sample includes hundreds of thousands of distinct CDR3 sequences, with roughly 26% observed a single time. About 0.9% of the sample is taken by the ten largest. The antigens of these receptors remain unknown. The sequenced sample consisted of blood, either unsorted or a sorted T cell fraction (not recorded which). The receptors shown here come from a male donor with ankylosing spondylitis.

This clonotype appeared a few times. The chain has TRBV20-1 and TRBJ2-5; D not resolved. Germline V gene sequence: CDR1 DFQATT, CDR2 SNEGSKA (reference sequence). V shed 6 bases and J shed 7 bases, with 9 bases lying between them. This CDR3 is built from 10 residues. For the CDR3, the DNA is TGCAGTGCCCTGAAAGGGACCCAGTACTTC. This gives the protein CSALKGTQYF.

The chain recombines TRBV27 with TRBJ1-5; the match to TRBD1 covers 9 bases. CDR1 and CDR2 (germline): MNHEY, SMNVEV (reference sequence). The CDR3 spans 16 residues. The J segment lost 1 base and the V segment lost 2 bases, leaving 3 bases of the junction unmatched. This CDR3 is CASSLGQGKSNQPQHF. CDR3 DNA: TGTGCCAGCAGTTTAGGACAGGGGAAAAGCAATCAGCCCCAGCATTTT.

The DNA of the CDR3 is TGTGCCAGCAGTGAACCATATTCCGGGACAGACAGACGGAGGAACGAAGCTTTCTTT. It encodes CASSEPYSGTDRRRNEAFF. The rearrangement links TRBV6-1 to TRBJ1-1; TRBD1 matches 7 bases. Trimming cost V 2 bases and J 8 bases; bases outside gene matches: 23. The CDR3 has 19 amino acids. Per germline, CDR1 MNHNS and CDR2 SASEGT.

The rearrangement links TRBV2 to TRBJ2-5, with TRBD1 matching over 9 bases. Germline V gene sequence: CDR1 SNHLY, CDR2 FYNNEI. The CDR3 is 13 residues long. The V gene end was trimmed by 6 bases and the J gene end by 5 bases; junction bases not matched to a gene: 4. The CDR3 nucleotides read TGTGCCAGCAGGGACAGGGGTCGGGAGACCCAGTACTTC. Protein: CASRDRGRETQYF.

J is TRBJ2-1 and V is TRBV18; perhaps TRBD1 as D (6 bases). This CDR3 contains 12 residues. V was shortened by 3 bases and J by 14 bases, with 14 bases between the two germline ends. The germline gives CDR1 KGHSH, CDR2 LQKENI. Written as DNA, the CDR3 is TGTGCCAGCTCACCGGAGACAGGACGAAAGTTCTTC. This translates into CASSPETGRKFF.

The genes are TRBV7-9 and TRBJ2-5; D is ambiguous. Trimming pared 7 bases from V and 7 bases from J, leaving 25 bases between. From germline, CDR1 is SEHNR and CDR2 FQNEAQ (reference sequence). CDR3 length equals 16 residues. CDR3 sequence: CASTGSSAYNRWTQYF. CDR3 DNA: TGTGCCAGCACCGGGTCCAGCGCCTATAACCGTTGGACCCAGTACTTC.

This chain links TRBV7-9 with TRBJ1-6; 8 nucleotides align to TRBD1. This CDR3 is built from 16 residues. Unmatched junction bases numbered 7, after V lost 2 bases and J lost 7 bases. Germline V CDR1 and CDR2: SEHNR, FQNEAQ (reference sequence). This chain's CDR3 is CASSLTQGARNSPLHF. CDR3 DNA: TGTGCCAGCAGCTTAACCCAGGGGGCCAGGAATTCACCCCTCCACTTT.

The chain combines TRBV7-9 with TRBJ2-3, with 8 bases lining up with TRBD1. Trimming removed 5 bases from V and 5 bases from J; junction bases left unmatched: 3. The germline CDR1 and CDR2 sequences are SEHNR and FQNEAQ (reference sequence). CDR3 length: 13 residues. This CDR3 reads CASSPGGQDTQYF. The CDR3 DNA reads TGTGCCAGCAGCCCAGGGGGCCAAGATACGCAGTATTTT.

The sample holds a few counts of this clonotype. The CDR3 nucleotides are TGCAGTGCCCACAGGTTGGGTACCGACGAGCAGTACTTC. Its protein product is CSAHRLGTDEQYF. The gene calls are TRBV20-1 and TRBJ2-7; tentatively, D is TRBD1 (5 bases). Germline assignment: CDR1 DFQATT and CDR2 SNEGSKA (reference sequence). Trimming stripped 6 bases from V and 5 bases from J, with 17 bases between. This CDR3 has 13 amino acids.